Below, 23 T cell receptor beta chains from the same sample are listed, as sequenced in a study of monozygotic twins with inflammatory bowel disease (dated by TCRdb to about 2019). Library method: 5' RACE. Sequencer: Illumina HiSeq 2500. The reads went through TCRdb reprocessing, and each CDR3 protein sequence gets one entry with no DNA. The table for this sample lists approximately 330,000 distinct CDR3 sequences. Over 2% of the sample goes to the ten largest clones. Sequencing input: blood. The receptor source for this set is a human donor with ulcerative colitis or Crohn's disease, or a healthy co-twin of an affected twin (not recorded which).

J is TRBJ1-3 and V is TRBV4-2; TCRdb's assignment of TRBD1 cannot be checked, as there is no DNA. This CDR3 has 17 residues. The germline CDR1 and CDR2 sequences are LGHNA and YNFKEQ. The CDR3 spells CASSQGSGQGARNTIYF.

Here the CDR3 reads CASSPPRDRSRSRRGRGYGYTF. V gene TRBV13 combines with J gene TRBJ1-2; the D call from TCRdb, TRBD1, cannot be confirmed without DNA. The CDR3 is made up of 22 amino acids. CDR1 is PRHDT, CDR2 FYEKMQ, per germline (reference sequence).

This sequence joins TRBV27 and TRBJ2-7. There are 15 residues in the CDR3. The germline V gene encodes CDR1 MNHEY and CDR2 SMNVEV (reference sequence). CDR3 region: CASSSLGSSIYEQYF.

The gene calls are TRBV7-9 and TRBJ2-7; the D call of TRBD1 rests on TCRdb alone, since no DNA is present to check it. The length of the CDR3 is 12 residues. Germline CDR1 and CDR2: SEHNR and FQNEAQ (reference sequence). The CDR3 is CASSLGVPGQYF.

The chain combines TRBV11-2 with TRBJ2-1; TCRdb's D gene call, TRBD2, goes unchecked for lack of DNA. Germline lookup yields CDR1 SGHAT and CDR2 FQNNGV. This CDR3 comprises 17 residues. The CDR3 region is CASSSGTSGRAYNEQFF.

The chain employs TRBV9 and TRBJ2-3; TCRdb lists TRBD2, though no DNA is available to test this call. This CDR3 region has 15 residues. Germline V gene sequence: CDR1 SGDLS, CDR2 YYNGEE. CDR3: CASSSQAGSTDTQYF.

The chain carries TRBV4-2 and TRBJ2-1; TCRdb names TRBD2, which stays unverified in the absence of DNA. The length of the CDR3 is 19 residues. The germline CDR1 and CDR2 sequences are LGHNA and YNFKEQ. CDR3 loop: CASSQGTSGTNRPYNEQFF.

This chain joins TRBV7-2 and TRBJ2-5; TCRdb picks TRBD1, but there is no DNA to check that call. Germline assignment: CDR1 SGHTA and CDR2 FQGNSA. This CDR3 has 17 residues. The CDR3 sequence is CASSRSTGGSLGETQYF.

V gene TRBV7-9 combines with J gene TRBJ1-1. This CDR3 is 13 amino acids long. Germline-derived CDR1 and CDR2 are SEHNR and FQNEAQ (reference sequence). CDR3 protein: CASSFLLNTEAFF.

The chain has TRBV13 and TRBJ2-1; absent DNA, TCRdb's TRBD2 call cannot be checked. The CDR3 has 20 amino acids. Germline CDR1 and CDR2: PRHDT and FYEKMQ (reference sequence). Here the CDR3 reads CASSLGSRFTSGGDSNEQFF.

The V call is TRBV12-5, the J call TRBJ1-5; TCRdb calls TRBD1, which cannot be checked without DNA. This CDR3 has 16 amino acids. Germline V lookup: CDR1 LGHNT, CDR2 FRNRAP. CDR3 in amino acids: CASGKTGQGGNQPQHF.

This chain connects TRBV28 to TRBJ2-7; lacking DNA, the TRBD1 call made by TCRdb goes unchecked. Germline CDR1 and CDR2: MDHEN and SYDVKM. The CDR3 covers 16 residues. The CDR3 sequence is CASSLVRDTISYEQYF.

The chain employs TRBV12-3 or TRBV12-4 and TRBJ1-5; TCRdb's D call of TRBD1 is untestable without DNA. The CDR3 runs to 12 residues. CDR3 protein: CASTFGGGPQHF.

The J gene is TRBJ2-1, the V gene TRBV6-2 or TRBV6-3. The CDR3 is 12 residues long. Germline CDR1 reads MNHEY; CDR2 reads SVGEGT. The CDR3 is CASSYSKSEQFF.

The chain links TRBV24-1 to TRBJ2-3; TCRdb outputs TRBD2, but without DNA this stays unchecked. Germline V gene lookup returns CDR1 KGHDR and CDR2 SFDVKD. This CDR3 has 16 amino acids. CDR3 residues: CATSDPRSSVTETQYF.

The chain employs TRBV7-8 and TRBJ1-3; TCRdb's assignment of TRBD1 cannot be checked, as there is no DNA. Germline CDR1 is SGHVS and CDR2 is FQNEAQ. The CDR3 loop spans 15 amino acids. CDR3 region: CASSLYRGSGNTIYF.

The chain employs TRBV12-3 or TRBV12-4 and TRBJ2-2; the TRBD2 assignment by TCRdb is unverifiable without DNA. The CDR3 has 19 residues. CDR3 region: CASSATSGWLGGLSGELFF.

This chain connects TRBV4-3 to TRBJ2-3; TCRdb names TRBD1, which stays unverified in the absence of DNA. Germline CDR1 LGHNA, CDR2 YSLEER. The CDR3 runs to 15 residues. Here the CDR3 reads CASSLRQGIADTQYF.

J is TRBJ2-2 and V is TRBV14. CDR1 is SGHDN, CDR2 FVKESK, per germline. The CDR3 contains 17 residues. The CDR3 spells CASSQDVRGQLAGELFF.

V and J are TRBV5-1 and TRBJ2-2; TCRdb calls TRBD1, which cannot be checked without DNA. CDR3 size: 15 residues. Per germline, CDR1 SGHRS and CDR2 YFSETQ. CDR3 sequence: CASSELGQGTGELFF.

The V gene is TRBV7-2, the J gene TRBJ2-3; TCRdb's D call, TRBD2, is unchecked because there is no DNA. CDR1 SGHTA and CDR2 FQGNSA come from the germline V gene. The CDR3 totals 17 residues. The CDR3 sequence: CASRQTSGGTLRDTQYF.

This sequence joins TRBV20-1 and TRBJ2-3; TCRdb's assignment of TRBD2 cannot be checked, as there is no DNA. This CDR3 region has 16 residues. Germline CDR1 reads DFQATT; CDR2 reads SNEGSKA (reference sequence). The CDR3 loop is CSARVSLNAASGTQYF.

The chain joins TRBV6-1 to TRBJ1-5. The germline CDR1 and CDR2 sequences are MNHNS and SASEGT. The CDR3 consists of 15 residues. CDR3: CASILTGLSNQPQHF.